The clone carrying this T cell receptor beta chain was counted a few times. TCRdb used MiXCR to reprocess the 5' RACE reads, holding one entry per CDR3 protein. The table records roughly 400,000 distinct CDR3 sequences, around 19% of them present only once. The entry originates in a study of T cells after yellow fever vaccination. The sequence derives from a young man who received the YFV17D yellow fever vaccine. The starting material was PBMCs, obtained before the yellow fever booster vaccination.

The CDR3 region has the DNA TGTGCCAGCAGCCCCATAGGAAACGGGGGTAGCGACGAGCAGTACTTC. Translation gives CASSPIGNGGSDEQYF. The chain is built from TRBV3-1 and TRBJ2-7; maybe TRBD2 (6 bases). V lost 4 bases and J 5 bases, leaving 21 bases between the germline ends. Germline CDR1 is LGHDT and CDR2 is YNNKEL (reference sequence). The CDR3 runs 16 residues.